The 10 T cell receptor beta chains in this list originate from one sample, sequenced in a study of shared clonotypes between healthy human individuals. Assay used: immunoSEQ multiplex PCR; TCRdb lists only in-frame clones, some missing. This table holds more than 200,000 clones, over 50% found once. Sequencing was done on a sample of memory CD4+ T cells sorted from blood. Stated subset: CD45RA-negative fraction. The receptor source for this set is a man aged 25-45 years in good health.

This clone appeared a few times. The chain employs TRBV19 and TRBJ2-5, with D perhaps being TRBD1 or TRBD2 (6 bases each). Germline V gives CDR1 LNHDA, CDR2 SQIVND (reference sequence). V was trimmed by 3 bases and J by 6 bases, leaving 14 bases between them. This CDR3 has 14 amino acids. The CDR3 here is CASSISGGQKTQYF. The CDR3 DNA follows: TGTGCCAGTAGTATTTCTGGGGGGCAGAAGACCCAGTACTTC.

The chain has TRBV10-3 and TRBJ1-1; D is uncertain. The CDR3 runs 13 residues. Germline V gene data show CDR1 as ENHRY and CDR2 as SYGVKD. V lost 2 bases to trimming and J lost 2 bases, with 6 bases between them. The CDR3 DNA reads TGTGCCATCAGTGAGGCAGGTAACACTGAAGCTTTCTTT. It encodes CAISEAGNTEAFF.

The chain's CDR3 is CASSFRQGGYSGYTF. Here the CDR3 DNA reads TGTGCCAGTAGTTTCCGACAGGGGGGATACTCTGGCTACACCTTC. J is TRBJ1-2 and V is TRBV19; 9 bases are shared with TRBD1. The CDR3 is 15 amino acids. The ends lost 5 bases at V and 7 bases at J; junction bases unmatched: 11. The germline gives CDR1 LNHDA, CDR2 SQIVND (reference sequence).

V usage is TRBV27 and J usage is TRBJ2-1, with a tentative D call TRBD2 (6 bases). Germline loops: CDR1 MNHEY, CDR2 SMNVEV (reference sequence). V gave up 2 bases and J gave up 12 bases, with 11 bases separating them. The length of the CDR3 is 12 residues. In DNA form, the CDR3 reads TGTGCCAGCAGTTTAATGGGGGGATCGCAGTTCTTC. The encoded protein is CASSLMGGSQFF.

The rearrangement joins TRBV7-8 to TRBJ2-7, with 10 bases matching TRBD2. The CDR3 is 14 residues long. Germline V gives CDR1 SGHVS, CDR2 FQNEAQ. V shed 5 bases, J shed 7 bases, and the junction held 8 bases outside the gene matches. The CDR3 spells CASSHALAGVEQYF. CDR3 DNA: TGTGCCAGCAGCCATGCCCTAGCGGGAGTTGAGCAGTACTTC. Complete variable domain (other parts from reference TRBV7-8 and TRBJ2-7): GAGVSQSPRYKVAKRGQDVALRCDPISGHVSLFWYQQALGQGPEFLTYFQNEAQLDKSGLPSDRFFAERPEGSVSTLKIQRTQQEDSAVYLCASSHALAGVEQYFGPGTRLTVT.

Comments on this clone: Other nucleotide sequences from this sample produce the same CDR3. The gene calls are TRBV14 and TRBJ2-3; 10 bases are a match to TRBD1. The CDR3 spans 18 residues. The germline gives CDR1 SGHDN, CDR2 FVKESK. V gave up 0 bases and J gave up 2 bases; unmatched junction bases: 8. CDR3 DNA sequence: TGTGCCAGCAGCCAAGAGAGGCCGGGGACAGGGGACACAGATACGCAGTATTTT. This codes for CASSQERPGTGDTDTQYF.

The CDR3 nucleotides are TGTGCCAGCAGCCTCAGGACAGGGGAGACCCAGTACTTC. Translating gives CASSLRTGETQYF. This sequence joins TRBV5-6 and TRBJ2-5; 8 nucleotides agree with TRBD1. Germline V lookup: CDR1 SGHDT, CDR2 YYEEEE. CDR3 length: 13 residues. J was trimmed by 5 bases and V by 4 bases; bases with no gene match: 4.

V is TRBV1 and J is TRBJ2-1; TRBD2 is the table's D call and was not checked against the DNA. TRBV1 counts as a pseudogene. CDR3 length: 21 residues. The chain's CDR3 is CTSSQTVGLAPYSLSYNEQFF. The CDR3 nucleotides are TGCACCAGCAGCCAAACCGTGGGACTAGCGCCATACTCTCTCTCCTACAATGAGCAGTTCTTC.

The chain joins TRBV28 to TRBJ2-7; 9 nucleotides match TRBD2. Unmatched junction bases numbered 11, after V lost 3 bases and J lost 2 bases. Germline CDR1 and CDR2: MDHEN and SYDVKM. The CDR3 is 17 amino acids. CDR3 nucleotide sequence: TGTGCCAGCAGTTTTGGGGCTAGCGGGATGTGGCCCTACGAGCAGTACTTC. Its protein is CASSFGASGMWPYEQYF.

This clone came up a few times. The chain employs TRBV6-1 and TRBJ2-1; D not certain. With 2 bases removed from V and 1 base from J, the gap between germline ends came to 0 bases. CDR3 size: 12 residues. The germline gives CDR1 MNHNS, CDR2 SASEGT. The CDR3 nucleotides read TGTGCCAGCAGTGAATCCTACAATGAGCAGTTCTTC. The encoded protein is CASSESYNEQFF.